This T cell receptor (beta chain) was found in a study of OX40 agonist ivuxolimab in advanced cancers. This clone appeared a single time. The length of the CDR3 is 13 residues. Germline CDR1 is SGHTA and CDR2 is FQGNSA. V was clipped by 5 bases and J by 7 bases, with 14 bases between them. TCRdb's copy holds only in-frame clones and misses some; the assay was immunoSEQ multiplex PCR. The sample carries 90,000 to 100,000 clones, approximately 90% recorded once. This rearrangement joins TRBV7-2 to TRBJ1-2; possible D gene TRBD1, 6 bases. Specimen: CD4+ or CD8+ T cells sorted from blood, collected in a trial of the OX40 agonist ivuxolimab. The source of this sequence is an adult with an advanced solid tumor such as melanoma, head and neck, liver or kidney cancer. The CDR3, as DNA: TGTGCCAGCAGCGCGGGGGCAGGTTTTGGCTACACCTTC. Its protein is CASSAGAGFGYTF.